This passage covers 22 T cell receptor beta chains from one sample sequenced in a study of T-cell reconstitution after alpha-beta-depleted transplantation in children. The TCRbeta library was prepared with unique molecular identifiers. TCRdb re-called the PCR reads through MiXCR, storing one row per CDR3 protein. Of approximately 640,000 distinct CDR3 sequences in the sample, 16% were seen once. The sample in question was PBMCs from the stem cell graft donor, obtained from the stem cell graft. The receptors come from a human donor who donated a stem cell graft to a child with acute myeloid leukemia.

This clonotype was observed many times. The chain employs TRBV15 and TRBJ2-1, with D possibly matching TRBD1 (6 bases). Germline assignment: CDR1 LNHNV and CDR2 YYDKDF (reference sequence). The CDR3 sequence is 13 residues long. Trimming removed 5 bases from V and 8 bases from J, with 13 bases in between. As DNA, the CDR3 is TGTGCCACCAGCGACCGGACAGTCGATGAGCAGTTCTTC. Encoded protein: CATSDRTVDEQFF.

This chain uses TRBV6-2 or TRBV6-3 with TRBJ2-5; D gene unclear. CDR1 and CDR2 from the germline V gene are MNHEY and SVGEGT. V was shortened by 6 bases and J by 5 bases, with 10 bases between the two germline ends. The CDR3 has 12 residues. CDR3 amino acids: CASRAPGETQYF. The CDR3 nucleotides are TGTGCCAGCAGAGCTCCCGGGGAGACCCAGTACTTC.

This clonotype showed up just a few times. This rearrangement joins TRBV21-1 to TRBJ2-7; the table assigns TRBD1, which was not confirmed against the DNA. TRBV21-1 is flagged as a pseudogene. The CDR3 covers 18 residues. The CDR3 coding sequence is TGTGCCAGCAGCAACGGGGGACAGGGGAGGAAAAGGTTCTACGAGCAGTACGTC. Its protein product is CASSNGGQGRKRFYEQYV.

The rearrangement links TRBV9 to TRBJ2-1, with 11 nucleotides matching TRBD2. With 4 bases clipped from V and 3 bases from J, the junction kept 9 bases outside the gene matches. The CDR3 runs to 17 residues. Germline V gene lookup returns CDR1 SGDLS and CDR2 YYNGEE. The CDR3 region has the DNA TGTGCCAGCAGCCCCCGACGGCTAGCGGGGGGCTACAATGAGCAGTTCTTC. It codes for CASSPRRLAGGYNEQFF.

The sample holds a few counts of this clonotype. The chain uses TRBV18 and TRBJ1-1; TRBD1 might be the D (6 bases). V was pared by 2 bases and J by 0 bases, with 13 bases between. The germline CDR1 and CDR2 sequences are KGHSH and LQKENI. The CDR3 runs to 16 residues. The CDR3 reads CASSPRSAGVNTEAFF. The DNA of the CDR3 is TGTGCCAGCTCACCAAGGAGCGCAGGGGTGAACACTGAAGCTTTCTTT.

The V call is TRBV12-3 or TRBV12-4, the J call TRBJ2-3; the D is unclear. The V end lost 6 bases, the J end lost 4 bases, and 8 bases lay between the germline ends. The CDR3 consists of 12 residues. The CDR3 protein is CASRIYPDTQYF. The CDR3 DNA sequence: TGTGCCAGCAGGATTTATCCAGATACGCAGTATTTT.

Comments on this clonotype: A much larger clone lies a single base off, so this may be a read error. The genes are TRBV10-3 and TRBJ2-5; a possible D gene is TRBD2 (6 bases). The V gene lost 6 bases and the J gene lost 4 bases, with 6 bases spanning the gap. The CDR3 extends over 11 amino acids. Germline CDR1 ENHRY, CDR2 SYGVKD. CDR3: CAIRGGETQYF. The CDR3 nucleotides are TGTGCCATCAGGGGGGGAGAGACCCAGTACTTC.

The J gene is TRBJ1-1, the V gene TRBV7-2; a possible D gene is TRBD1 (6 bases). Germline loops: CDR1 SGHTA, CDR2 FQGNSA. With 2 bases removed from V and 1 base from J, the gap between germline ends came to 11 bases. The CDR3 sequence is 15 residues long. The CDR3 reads CASSLRRDTNTEAFF. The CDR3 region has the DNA TGTGCCAGCAGCTTACGCCGGGACACGAACACTGAAGCTTTCTTT.

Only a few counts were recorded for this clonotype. The CDR3 region is CASRNGLQGEAFF. CDR3 bases: TGTGCCAGCAGAAATGGATTACAGGGTGAAGCTTTCTTT. The chain recombines TRBV27 with TRBJ1-1, with a weak D call TRBD1 (6 bases). In germline, CDR1 is MNHEY, CDR2 SMNVEV (reference sequence). The V gene lost 6 bases and the J gene lost 7 bases, with 15 bases spanning the gap. The CDR3 covers 13 residues.

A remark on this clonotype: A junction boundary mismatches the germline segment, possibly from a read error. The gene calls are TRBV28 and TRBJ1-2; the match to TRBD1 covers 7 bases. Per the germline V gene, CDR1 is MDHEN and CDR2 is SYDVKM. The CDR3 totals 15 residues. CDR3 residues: CASSLPGTADYRYTF. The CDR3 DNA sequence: TGTGCCAGCAGTTTACCCGGGACAGCCGACTATCGCTACACCTTC.

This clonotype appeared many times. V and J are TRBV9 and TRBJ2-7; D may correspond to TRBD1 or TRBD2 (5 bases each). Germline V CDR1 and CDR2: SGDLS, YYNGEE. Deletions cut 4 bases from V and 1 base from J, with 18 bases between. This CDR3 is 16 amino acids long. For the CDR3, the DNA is TGTGCCAGCAGCCCCCCGATTGGGGGACCGTCCTACGAGCAGTACGTC. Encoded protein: CASSPPIGGPSYEQYV.

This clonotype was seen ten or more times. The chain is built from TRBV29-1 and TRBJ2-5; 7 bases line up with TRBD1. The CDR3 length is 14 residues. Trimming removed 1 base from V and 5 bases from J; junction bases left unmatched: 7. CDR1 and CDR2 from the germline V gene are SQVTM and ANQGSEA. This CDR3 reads CSVEGETGYETQYF. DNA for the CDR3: TGCAGCGTTGAAGGCGAGACAGGGTACGAGACCCAGTACTTC.

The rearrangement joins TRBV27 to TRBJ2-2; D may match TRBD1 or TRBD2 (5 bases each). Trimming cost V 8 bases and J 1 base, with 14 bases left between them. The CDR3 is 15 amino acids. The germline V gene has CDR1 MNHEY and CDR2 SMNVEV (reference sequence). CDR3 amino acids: CASSPRGVNTGELFF. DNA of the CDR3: TGTGCCAGCTCTCCTCGAGGGGTGAACACCGGGGAGCTGTTTTTT.

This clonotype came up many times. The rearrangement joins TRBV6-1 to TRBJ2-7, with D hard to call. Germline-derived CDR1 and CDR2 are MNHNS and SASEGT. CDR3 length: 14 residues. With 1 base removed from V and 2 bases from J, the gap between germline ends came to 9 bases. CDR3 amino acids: CASSEVGAAYEQYV. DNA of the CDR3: TGTGCCAGCAGTGAAGTGGGTGCAGCCTACGAGCAGTACGTC.

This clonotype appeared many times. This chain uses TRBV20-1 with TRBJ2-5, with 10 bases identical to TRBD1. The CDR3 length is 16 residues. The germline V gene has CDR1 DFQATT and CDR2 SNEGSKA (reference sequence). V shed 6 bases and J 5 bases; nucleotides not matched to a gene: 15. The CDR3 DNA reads TGCAGTGCAAAGAATACCGGGACAGGGGCCCTCGAGACCCAGTACTTC. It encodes CSAKNTGTGALETQYF.

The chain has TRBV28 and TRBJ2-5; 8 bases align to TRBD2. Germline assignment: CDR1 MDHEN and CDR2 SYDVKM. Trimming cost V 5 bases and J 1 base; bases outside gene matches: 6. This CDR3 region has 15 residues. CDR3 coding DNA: TGTGCCAGCAGTAAGATCAGCGGGAGCCAAGAGACCCAGTACTTC. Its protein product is CASSKISGSQETQYF.

CDR3 nucleotide sequence: TGCGCCAGCAGTGATAAATATCAGCCCCAGCATTTT. Protein sequence: CASSDKYQPQHF. The chain has TRBV10-1 and TRBJ1-5; no firm D call. Germline CDR1 reads WNHNN; CDR2 reads SYGVQD (reference sequence). The CDR3 has 12 residues. Trimming left V 3 bases short and J 5 bases short, with 5 bases between.

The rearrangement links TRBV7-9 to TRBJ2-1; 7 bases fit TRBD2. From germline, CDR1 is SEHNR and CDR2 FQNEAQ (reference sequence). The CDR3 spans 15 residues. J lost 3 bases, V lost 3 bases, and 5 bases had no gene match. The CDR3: CASSLSAGDYNEQFF. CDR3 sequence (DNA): TGTGCCAGCAGCTTGTCTGCGGGGGACTACAATGAGCAGTTCTTC.

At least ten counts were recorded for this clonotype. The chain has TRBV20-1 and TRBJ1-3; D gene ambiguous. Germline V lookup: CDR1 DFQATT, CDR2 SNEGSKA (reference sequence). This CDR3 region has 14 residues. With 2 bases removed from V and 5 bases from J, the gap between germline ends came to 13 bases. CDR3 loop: CSARHVPPRNTIYF. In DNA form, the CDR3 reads TGCAGTGCTAGACATGTACCACCCCGAAACACCATATATTTT.

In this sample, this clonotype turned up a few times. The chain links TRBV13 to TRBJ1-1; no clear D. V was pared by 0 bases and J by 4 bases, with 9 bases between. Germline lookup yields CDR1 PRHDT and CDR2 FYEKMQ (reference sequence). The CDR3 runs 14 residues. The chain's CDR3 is CASSLGLEITEAFF. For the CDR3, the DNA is TGTGCCAGCAGCTTAGGACTGGAGATCACTGAAGCTTTCTTT.

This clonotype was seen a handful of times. CDR3: CSASRGRAANEKLFF. As DNA, the CDR3 is TGCAGTGCTAGTCGGGGTAGGGCAGCTAATGAAAAACTGTTTTTT. The gene calls are TRBV20-1 and TRBJ1-4; D gene uncertain. Trimming removed 3 bases at V and 3 bases at J, with 14 bases between. The CDR3 length is 15 residues. Germline V CDR1 and CDR2: DFQATT, SNEGSKA (reference sequence).

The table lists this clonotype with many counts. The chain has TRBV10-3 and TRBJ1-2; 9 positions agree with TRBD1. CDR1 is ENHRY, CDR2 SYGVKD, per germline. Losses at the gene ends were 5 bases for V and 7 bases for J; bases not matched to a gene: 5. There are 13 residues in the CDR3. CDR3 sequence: CAISPGTGSGYTF. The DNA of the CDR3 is TGTGCCATCAGTCCCGGGACAGGGTCTGGCTACACCTTC.